The rows below give T cell receptor beta chains drawn from one sample of a study of T cells in Graves' hyperthyroidism and ophthalmopathy. A single record per CDR3 protein comes from TCRdb applying MiXCR to the multiplex PCR reads. The sample lists about 380,000 distinct CDR3 sequences, approximately 12% occurring once. What was sequenced was blood. The receptors were sampled from a man aged 25 to 40 with Graves' hyperthyroidism that later progressed to Graves' ophthalmopathy. CDR3s include the opening cysteine and the closing phenylalanine or tryptophan. D genes are given only for firm matches. Clone size is shown for a subset of rows, as once, few, many or a class of expanded clone.

clone_size: many; j_call: TRBJ1-2; v_call: TRBV7-9; d_call: TRBD1; cdr3_nt: TGTGCCAGCAGCCCCAATCGGGACAGAACTTCCTGGTACACCTTC; cdr3_aa: CASSPNRDRTSWYTF
clone_size: NA; j_call: TRBJ1-2; v_call: TRBV7-9; d_call: TRBD1; cdr3_nt: TGTGCCAGCAGCCGTCGTATGGGACAGACCTATGGCTACACCTTC; cdr3_aa: CASSRRMGQTYGYTF
clone_size: many; j_call: TRBJ1-2; v_call: TRBV3-1; d_call: NA; cdr3_nt: TGTGCCAGCAGCCAAGACGGCGGCTACTATGGCTACACCTTC; cdr3_aa: CASSQDGGYYGYTF
clone_size: NA; j_call: TRBJ2-2; v_call: TRBV7-2; d_call: NA; cdr3_nt: TGTGCCAGCAGCTCTAACAGGGTTTTTGGCGGGGAGCTGTTTTTT; cdr3_aa: CASSSNRVFGGELFF
clone_size: many; j_call: TRBJ1-1; v_call: TRBV20-1; d_call: NA; cdr3_nt: TGCAGTGCTAGAAAGGGAGGGCTGAACACTGAAGCTTTCTTT; cdr3_aa: CSARKGGLNTEAFF
clone_size: NA; j_call: TRBJ1-5; v_call: TRBV20-1; d_call: TRBD1; cdr3_nt: TGCAGTGCTAGGCCGGGCGGTACAGGGGGCGATCAGCCCCAGCATTTT; cdr3_aa: CSARPGGTGGDQPQHF
clone_size: many; j_call: TRBJ2-1; v_call: TRBV11-2; d_call: TRBD1; cdr3_nt: TGTGCCAGCAGCAACGACAGTGACAGGGTTAATGAGCAGTTCTTC; cdr3_aa: CASSNDSDRVNEQFF
clone_size: few; j_call: TRBJ2-1; v_call: TRBV7-9; d_call: TRBD1; cdr3_nt: TGTGCCGGCAGCTCCCCCAGGGGGAAGTACAATGAGCAGTTCTTC; cdr3_aa: CAGSSPRGKYNEQFF
clone_size: many; j_call: TRBJ2-7; v_call: TRBV7-9; d_call: NA; cdr3_nt: TGTGCCAGCAGCCAATGGTCCCTGCAGAGCTCCTACGAGCAGTACTTC; cdr3_aa: CASSQWSLQSSYEQYF
clone_size: NA; j_call: TRBJ2-6; v_call: TRBV4-1; d_call: TRBD1; cdr3_nt: TGCGCCAGCAGCCAAGGGACAGGGTCTGGGGCCAACGTCCTGACTTTC; cdr3_aa: CASSQGTGSGANVLTF
clone_size: NA; j_call: TRBJ2-2; v_call: TRBV4-2; d_call: NA; cdr3_nt: TGTGCCAGCAGCCAAGCCATCAGCACCGGGGAGCTGTTTTTT; cdr3_aa: CASSQAISTGELFF
clone_size: many; j_call: TRBJ2-7; v_call: TRBV6-5; d_call: TRBD2; cdr3_nt: TGTGCCAGCAGTTACGCCACTAGCGGAGGCTACGAGCAGTACTTC; cdr3_aa: CASSYATSGGYEQYF
clone_size: few; j_call: TRBJ2-5; v_call: TRBV19; d_call: NA; cdr3_nt: TGTGCCAGTAGTGTCTGGTCTCGGACGGGACAAGAGACCCAGTACTTC; cdr3_aa: CASSVWSRTGQETQYF
clone_size: many; j_call: TRBJ2-5; v_call: TRBV27; d_call: NA; cdr3_nt: TGTGCCAGCAGTTTAGTGTTCCGGGGCCAAGAGACCCAGTACTTC; cdr3_aa: CASSLVFRGQETQYF
clone_size: few; j_call: TRBJ2-5; v_call: TRBV5-1; d_call: TRBD2; cdr3_nt: TGCGCCAGCAGCCCGGAGCGGGGGGGTGAGACCCAGTACTTC; cdr3_aa: CASSPERGGETQYF
clone_size: many; j_call: TRBJ2-3; v_call: TRBV2; d_call: NA; cdr3_nt: TGTGCCAGGCGGACAGGCGGACTATCTCCTCCCGATACGCAGTATTTT; cdr3_aa: CARRTGGLSPPDTQYF
clone_size: NA; j_call: TRBJ1-1; v_call: TRBV19; d_call: TRBD1; cdr3_nt: TGTGCCAGCAGACAGGGGAGGGGGACTGAAGCTTTCTTT; cdr3_aa: CASRQGRGTEAFF
clone_size: few; j_call: TRBJ2-5; v_call: TRBV6-1; d_call: NA; cdr3_nt: TGTGCCAGCAGCTGGGGACGGAAGCAAGAGACCCAGTACTTC; cdr3_aa: CASSWGRKQETQYF
clone_size: NA; j_call: TRBJ2-5; v_call: TRBV19; d_call: NA; cdr3_nt: TGTGCCAGTAGTTCCGACCCCTACGAGGAGACCCAGTACTTC; cdr3_aa: CASSSDPYEETQYF
clone_size: many; j_call: TRBJ2-2; v_call: TRBV7-2; d_call: NA; cdr3_nt: TGTGCCAGCAGCTTTGGGGCCGGGGAGCTGTTTTTT; cdr3_aa: CASSFGAGELFF
clone_size: NA; j_call: TRBJ2-1; v_call: TRBV9; d_call: NA; cdr3_nt: TGTGCCAGCAGCCCTAGTCAGAGCTCCTACAATGAGCAGTTCTTC; cdr3_aa: CASSPSQSSYNEQFF
clone_size: few; j_call: TRBJ2-7; v_call: TRBV4-1; d_call: NA; cdr3_nt: TGCGCCAGCAGCCAGGACGGGGGCCTGGAGCAGTACTTC; cdr3_aa: CASSQDGGLEQYF
clone_size: NA; j_call: TRBJ2-1; v_call: TRBV19; d_call: NA; cdr3_nt: TGTGCCAGTAGTCCTGCGGGGCCCAAGCAGTTCTTC; cdr3_aa: CASSPAGPKQFF
clone_size: NA; j_call: TRBJ2-1; v_call: TRBV6-5; d_call: TRBD2; cdr3_nt: TGTGCCAGCAGTTACGCGGCCGGGACTAGCGGGGGGAGCTCCTACAATGAGCAGTTGTTC; cdr3_aa: CASSYAAGTSGGSSYNEQLF
clone_size: many; j_call: TRBJ1-1; v_call: TRBV18; d_call: TRBD1; cdr3_nt: TGTGCCAGCTCACCAGAGACAGGGGTGATTGGGAACACTGAAGCTTTCTTT; cdr3_aa: CASSPETGVIGNTEAFF
clone_size: many; j_call: TRBJ2-3; v_call: TRBV24-1; d_call: NA; cdr3_nt: TGTGCCACCAGTGAGGACCGCAGGGTAGGGACAGATACGCAGTATTTT; cdr3_aa: CATSEDRRVGTDTQYF
clone_size: NA; j_call: TRBJ2-1; v_call: TRBV19; d_call: TRBD1; cdr3_nt: TGTGCCAGTAGTATGGAGGCAGGGGGTGGTAATGAGCAGTTCTTC; cdr3_aa: CASSMEAGGGNEQFF
clone_size: once; j_call: TRBJ2-1; v_call: TRBV19; d_call: NA; cdr3_nt: TGTGCCAGTAGTATAGGAGCCAGCGGGCCGCTCTACAATGAGCAGTTCTTC; cdr3_aa: CASSIGASGPLYNEQFF
clone_size: few; j_call: TRBJ2-1; v_call: TRBV20-1; d_call: TRBD1; cdr3_nt: TGCAGTGCTAGCTCTCCCCAGGGGGCCTCGGTAAATGAGCAGTTCTTC; cdr3_aa: CSASSPQGASVNEQFF
clone_size: many; j_call: TRBJ1-6; v_call: TRBV27; d_call: TRBD1; cdr3_nt: TGTGCCAGCAGTTTTAGGGACAGGGATAATTCACCCCTCCACTTT; cdr3_aa: CASSFRDRDNSPLHF
clone_size: many; j_call: TRBJ1-2; v_call: TRBV5-4; d_call: TRBD1; cdr3_nt: TGTGCCAGCAGATGGACCGGGACAGGGGAGGGAGGCTACACCTTC; cdr3_aa: CASRWTGTGEGGYTF
clone_size: NA; j_call: TRBJ2-1; v_call: TRBV20-1; d_call: TRBD2; cdr3_nt: TGCAGTGCCGTGGGGCCTAGCGGGGGCAATGAGCAGTTCTTC; cdr3_aa: CSAVGPSGGNEQFF
clone_size: NA; j_call: TRBJ2-7; v_call: TRBV27; d_call: NA; cdr3_nt: TGTGCCAGCAGTAATCGGCTGGGGGGAGCCTACGAGCAGTACTTC; cdr3_aa: CASSNRLGGAYEQYF
clone_size: many; j_call: TRBJ2-4; v_call: TRBV12-3/TRBV12-4; d_call: NA; cdr3_nt: TGTGCCAGCAGTCCCTCGGGGGCGCGCGCCAAAAACATTCAGTACTTC; cdr3_aa: CASSPSGARAKNIQYF
clone_size: NA; j_call: TRBJ2-5; v_call: TRBV2; d_call: TRBD2; cdr3_nt: TGTGCCAGCAGGGGACTAGCGCCGGAGACCCAGTACTTC; cdr3_aa: CASRGLAPETQYF
clone_size: few; j_call: TRBJ1-1; v_call: TRBV15; d_call: NA; cdr3_nt: TGTGCCACCAGCAGAGAGGGAAGACAGATGAACACTGAAGCTTTCTTT; cdr3_aa: CATSREGRQMNTEAFF
clone_size: NA; j_call: TRBJ1-2; v_call: TRBV6-1; d_call: TRBD1; cdr3_nt: TGTGCCAGCAATAGGGGGCTGTATGGCTACACCTTC; cdr3_aa: CASNRGLYGYTF
clone_size: many; j_call: TRBJ2-2; v_call: TRBV11-1; d_call: TRBD1; cdr3_nt: TGTGCCAGCAACCTGGGACAGGGTGGCGGGGAGCTGTTTTTT; cdr3_aa: CASNLGQGGGELFF
clone_size: few; j_call: TRBJ2-7; v_call: TRBV3-1; d_call: NA; cdr3_nt: TGTGCCAGCAGCCAGAGCGGCTCCTACGAGCAGTACTTC; cdr3_aa: CASSQSGSYEQYF
clone_size: few; j_call: TRBJ2-7; v_call: TRBV20-1; d_call: NA; cdr3_nt: TGCAGTGCTAGTAAGGCGGCCTACGAGCAGTACTTC; cdr3_aa: CSASKAAYEQYF
clone_size: NA; j_call: TRBJ2-2; v_call: TRBV19; d_call: NA; cdr3_nt: TGTGCCAGTAGTTTTACGGTCCCCCACACCGGGGAGCTGTTTTTT; cdr3_aa: CASSFTVPHTGELFF
clone_size: few; j_call: TRBJ2-3; v_call: TRBV28; d_call: NA; cdr3_nt: TGTGCCAGCAGTTTTGCGGGGCCCACCACAGATACGCAGTATTTT; cdr3_aa: CASSFAGPTTDTQYF
clone_size: many; j_call: TRBJ1-5; v_call: TRBV6-1; d_call: NA; cdr3_nt: TGTGCCAGCAAAGGACAACCTGATCAGCCCCAGCATTTT; cdr3_aa: CASKGQPDQPQHF
clone_size: NA; j_call: TRBJ2-4; v_call: TRBV6-1; d_call: TRBD2; cdr3_nt: TGTGCCAGCAGAACAACTAGCGGGGGGGGGACCGATCTAGCCAAAAACATTCAGTACTTC; cdr3_aa: CASRTTSGGGTDLAKNIQYF
clone_size: many; j_call: TRBJ1-2; v_call: TRBV11-2; d_call: NA; cdr3_nt: TGTGCCAGCAGCACGGCGCCGAAGGGGGGGATGGGCTCGTATGGCTACACCTTC; cdr3_aa: CASSTAPKGGMGSYGYTF
clone_size: many; j_call: TRBJ2-7; v_call: TRBV12-3/TRBV12-4; d_call: NA; cdr3_nt: TGTGCCAGCAGCTACGCTCGGTACGAGCAGTACTTC; cdr3_aa: CASSYARYEQYF
clone_size: NA; j_call: TRBJ2-2; v_call: TRBV11-2; d_call: NA; cdr3_nt: TGTGCCAGCAGCTTAGATCAGAGGGGCGGGGAGCTGTTTTTT; cdr3_aa: CASSLDQRGGELFF
clone_size: many; j_call: TRBJ1-1; v_call: TRBV27; d_call: TRBD1; cdr3_nt: TGTGCCAGCCGACAGGGTTCTGTCACTGAAGCTTTCTTT; cdr3_aa: CASRQGSVTEAFF
clone_size: NA; j_call: TRBJ1-2; v_call: TRBV27; d_call: TRBD1; cdr3_nt: TGTGCCAGCAGTTTATCCGGGACAGGGCCGACCTATGGCAACACCTTC; cdr3_aa: CASSLSGTGPTYGNTF
clone_size: many; j_call: TRBJ2-2; v_call: TRBV4-1; d_call: NA; cdr3_nt: TGCGCCAGCAGCCACGCAGGGTTCGCCGGGGAGCTGTTTTTT; cdr3_aa: CASSHAGFAGELFF
clone_size: many; j_call: TRBJ2-1; v_call: TRBV20-1; d_call: TRBD2; cdr3_nt: TGCAGTGCTAGAGATAGGACGAGCGGGGTTGTCTACAATGAGCAGTTCTTC; cdr3_aa: CSARDRTSGVVYNEQFF
clone_size: many; j_call: TRBJ2-5; v_call: TRBV29-1; d_call: NA; cdr3_nt: TGCAGCGCCCTGATCTTGGGCGGACCGGGGGAGACCCAGTACTTC; cdr3_aa: CSALILGGPGETQYF
clone_size: many; j_call: TRBJ2-5; v_call: TRBV2; d_call: NA; cdr3_nt: TGTGCCAGCAGTGAAGTTAGAGCCCTTCAAGAGACCCAGTACTTC; cdr3_aa: CASSEVRALQETQYF
clone_size: NA; j_call: TRBJ2-1; v_call: TRBV6-4; d_call: NA; cdr3_nt: TGTGCCAGCAGTGACAGGGTGGGGGAGCAGTTCTTC; cdr3_aa: CASSDRVGEQFF
clone_size: NA; j_call: TRBJ1-3; v_call: TRBV7-8; d_call: NA; cdr3_nt: TGTGCCAGCAGCCCAGAGTCTGCTGCTTACTCTGGAAACACCATATATTTT; cdr3_aa: CASSPESAAYSGNTIYF
clone_size: few; j_call: TRBJ2-5; v_call: TRBV7-6; d_call: NA; cdr3_nt: TGTGCCAGCAGCTTAATGCAGGGGAGTAGGGAGACCCAGTACTTC; cdr3_aa: CASSLMQGSRETQYF
clone_size: many; j_call: TRBJ2-2; v_call: TRBV3-1; d_call: NA; cdr3_nt: TGTGCCAGCAGCGACCTAGTCCGGGGCGGGGAGCTGTTTTTT; cdr3_aa: CASSDLVRGGELFF
clone_size: NA; j_call: TRBJ2-7; v_call: TRBV7-8; d_call: NA; cdr3_nt: TGTGCCAGCAGCTTCGGGACTCAAGCCTACGAGCAGTACTTC; cdr3_aa: CASSFGTQAYEQYF
clone_size: many; j_call: TRBJ1-2; v_call: TRBV29-1; d_call: TRBD1; cdr3_nt: TGCAGCGTTGAAGGGGACAGGGGGAGCGCTAGGATTTATGGCTACACCTTC; cdr3_aa: CSVEGDRGSARIYGYTF
clone_size: many; j_call: TRBJ2-5; v_call: TRBV18; d_call: TRBD2; cdr3_nt: TGTGCCAGCTCACCGAGCCGGGGAGGGGAGACCCAGTACTTC; cdr3_aa: CASSPSRGGETQYF